This T cell receptor (beta chain) comes out of a study of blood T cell repertoires in COVID-19. The CDR3 consists of 15 residues. Germline V gene sequence: CDR1 MNHEY, CDR2 SVGAGI. V lost 6 bases and J lost 4; bases outside the gene matches: 5. TCRdb keeps only in-frame clones here, not all; method: immunoSEQ multiplex PCR. The sample gives tens of thousands of clones, 80% to 90% of which show up once; roughly 6.5% is in the top ten. The sequenced material came from peripheral blood. The chain recombines TRBV6-5 with TRBJ2-3, with 12 positions matching TRBD1. The clonotype originates from a man aged 50 or older with active COVID-19. CDR3 loop: CASSPGTGGSDTQYF. As DNA, the CDR3 is TGTGCCAGCAGCCCCGGGACAGGGGGCTCAGATACGCAGTATTTT.